This T cell receptor (beta chain) derives from a study of cytomegalovirus exposure and HLA in healthy donors. CDR1 is SGHTA, CDR2 FQGTGA, per germline. The ends lost 0 bases at V and 5 bases at J; junction bases unmatched: 8. The CDR3 totals 17 residues. Both 60 Vbeta primers and 13 Jbeta primers went into the PCR. This table comes from immunoSEQ multiplex PCR, and its TCRdb copy is limited to in-frame clones, with some not included. This specimen shows about 140,000 clones; the ten leading clones hold about 2.2%. The origin of this receptor is a woman between 18 and 30 years old in good health and CMV-seronegative. This chain links TRBV7-3 with TRBJ2-2; 8 positions match TRBD2. Sequenced material: PBMCs. Here the CDR3 DNA reads TGTGCCAGCAGCTTAACGGGAGGACTAGCAGGGACCGGGGAGCTGTTTTTT. As protein: CASSLTGGLAGTGELFF.